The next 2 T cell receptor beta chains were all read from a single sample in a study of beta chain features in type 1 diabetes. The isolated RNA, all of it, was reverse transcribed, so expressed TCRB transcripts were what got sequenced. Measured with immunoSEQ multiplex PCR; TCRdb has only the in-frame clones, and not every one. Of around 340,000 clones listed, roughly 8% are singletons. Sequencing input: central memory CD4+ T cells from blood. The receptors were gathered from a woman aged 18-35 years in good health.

The CDR3 DNA follows: TGTGCCAGCAGTTTAGCGGGGACTAGCGGGAGCAATGAGCAGTTCTTC. This codes for CASSLAGTSGSNEQFF. This chain connects TRBV28 to TRBJ2-1, with 14 bases identical to TRBD2. Trimming removed 2 bases from V and 6 bases from J; junction bases left unmatched: 3. Germline CDR1 is MDHEN and CDR2 is SYDVKM. This CDR3 has 16 residues.

The CDR3 sequence is CASSLVGFDYEQYF. The CDR3 DNA sequence: TGTGCCAGCAGTTTAGTAGGTTTCGACTACGAGCAGTACTTC. V is TRBV28 and J is TRBJ2-7; no reliable D call. The V and J ends lost 2 bases and 3 bases respectively, with 11 bases between them. Germline-derived CDR1 and CDR2 are MDHEN and SYDVKM. The CDR3 has 14 amino acids. The variable domain in full, with the rest retrieved from reference TRBV28 and TRBJ2-7, is DVKVTQSSRYLVKRTGEKVFLECVQDMDHENMFWYRQDPGLGLRLIYFSYDVKMKEKGDIPEGYSVSREKKERFSLILESASTNQTSMYLCASSLVGFDYEQYFGPGTRLTVT.